The 29 T cell receptor beta chains below were found in one sample sequenced in a study of OX40 agonist ivuxolimab in advanced cancers. The method was immunoSEQ multiplex PCR; TCRdb's version includes in-frame clones alone and lacks a portion of them. The sample lists under 60,000 clones, roughly 85% occurring once. The sequencing here drew on CD4+ or CD8+ T cells sorted from blood, taken in a trial of the OX40 agonist ivuxolimab. These receptors came from an adult with an advanced solid tumor such as melanoma, head and neck, liver or kidney cancer.

This clone was counted between two and nine times. V usage is TRBV19 and J usage is TRBJ1-4; TRBD1 agrees at 7 bases. This CDR3 is built from 15 residues. The germline CDR1 and CDR2 sequences are LNHDA and SQIVND (reference sequence). V lost 6 bases to trimming and J lost 2 bases; unmatched junction nucleotides: 6. CDR3 bases: TGTGCCAGTAGCCTCGGGACAGTGACTAATGAAAAACTGTTTTTT. It specifies CASSLGTVTNEKLFF.

The chain employs TRBV6-6 and TRBJ2-7, with a weak D call TRBD1 (6 bases). V lost 6 bases to trimming and J lost 5 bases, with 20 bases between them. Germline assignment: CDR1 MNHNY and CDR2 SVGAGI (reference sequence). This CDR3 is built from 15 residues. The CDR3: CASSRGSDSYDEQYF. The CDR3 region has the DNA TGTGCCAGCAGCAGGGGCAGTGACAGCTATGACGAGCAGTACTTC.

Comments on this clone: Germline is not matched at one junction end, which may reflect a read error. The V call is TRBV7-2, the J call TRBJ2-7; the D is unclear. The CDR3 contains 13 residues. Germline V gene data show CDR1 as SGHTA and CDR2 as FQGNSA. The CDR3 DNA reads as TGTGTCAGCAGCCCCCCCAGCTCCTACGAGCAGTACTTC. This encodes CVSSPPSSYEQYF.

This clone was recorded a few times. The CDR3 coding sequence is TGTGCCAGCAGTTCCATCCCGCAGGGGAACATTCAGTACTTC. Its translation: CASSSIPQGNIQYF. This chain links TRBV6-5 with TRBJ2-4, with a weak D call TRBD1 (6 bases). Germline lookup yields CDR1 MNHEY and CDR2 SVGAGI. The V gene lost 4 bases and the J gene lost 7 bases, with 14 bases spanning the gap. CDR3 length: 14 residues.

This chain uses TRBV7-3 with TRBJ2-3, with 9 bases lining up with TRBD2. The germline CDR1 and CDR2 sequences are SGHTA and FQGTGA. The ends lost 5 bases at V and 6 bases at J; junction bases unmatched: 9. CDR3 length: 15 residues. Written as DNA, the CDR3 is TGTGCCAGCAGCAGATCTAGCGGGGCTGCGGATACGCAGTATTTT. It encodes CASSRSSGAADTQYF.

V and J are TRBV7-5 and TRBJ1-4. TRBV7-5 is assigned pseudogene status. CDR3 length equals 14 residues. The CDR3 loop is CASSFTGEAEKLFF. The CDR3 DNA reads as TGTGCCAGCAGCTTTACCGGGGAGGCTGAAAAACTGTTTTTT.

CDR3 bases: TGTGCCAGCAGTCGGGACAGGGGACAAAAGCAGTACTTC. Protein: CASSRDRGQKQYF. J is TRBJ2-7 and V is TRBV5-6; 10 bases are a match to TRBD1. V shed 5 bases, J shed 8 bases, and the junction held 7 bases outside the gene matches. Germline V gene sequence: CDR1 SGHDT, CDR2 YYEEEE. This CDR3 comprises 13 residues.

This chain links TRBV5-5 with TRBJ2-7; D may be TRBD2 (6 bases). The V end lost 0 bases, the J end lost 6 bases, and 10 bases lay between the germline ends. Germline V lookup: CDR1 SGHKS, CDR2 YYEKEE (reference sequence). The CDR3 is made up of 13 amino acids. DNA for the CDR3: TGTGCCAGCAGCTTGGACGGGAGAGGCGAGCAGTACTTC. This encodes CASSLDGRGEQYF. The variable domain in full, with the rest retrieved from reference TRBV5-5 and TRBJ2-7, is DAGVTQSPTHLIKTRGQQVTLRCSPISGHKSVSWYQQVLGQGPQFIFQYYEKEERGRGNFPDRFSARQFPNYSSELNVNALLLGDSALYLCASSLDGRGEQYFGPGTRLTVT.

The V gene is TRBV4-2, the J gene TRBJ2-4, with D perhaps matching TRBD2 (5 bases). V shed 0 bases and J shed 5 bases, with 11 bases lying between them. Per the germline V gene, CDR1 is LGHNA and CDR2 is YNFKEQ. The CDR3 covers 15 residues. In nucleotides, the CDR3 is TGTGCCAGCAGCCAAGAACTCTTGGGAGAAAACATTCAGTACTTC. It translates to CASSQELLGENIQYF.

The chain uses TRBV4-2 and TRBJ2-5; D possibly corresponds to TRBD1 (5 bases). Trimming stripped 0 bases from V and 2 bases from J, with 10 bases between. The CDR3 is made up of 15 amino acids. Per the germline V gene, CDR1 is LGHNA and CDR2 is YNFKEQ. CDR3 nucleotides: TGTGCCAGCAGCCAAGATCGGCGGACACAAGAGACCCAGTACTTC. Translating gives CASSQDRRTQETQYF.

The rearrangement links TRBV5-1 to TRBJ1-2; no firm D call. The ends were cut back, 0 bases at V and 0 bases at J, with 12 bases in the middle. The CDR3 is made up of 16 amino acids. The germline V gene has CDR1 SGHRS and CDR2 YFSETQ. CDR3 nucleotide sequence: TGCGCCAGCAGCTTGGATGGGAGTGTAACTAACTATGGCTACACCTTC. This gives the protein CASSLDGSVTNYGYTF. The variable domain in full, completed from reference TRBV5-1 and TRBJ1-2, reads KAGVTQTPRYLIKTRGQQVTLSCSPISGHRSVSWYQQTPGQGLQFLFEYFSETQRNKGNFPGRFSGRQFSNSRSEMNVSTLELGDSALYLCASSLDGSVTNYGYTFGSGTRLTVV.

CDR3 loop: CASRPRGVDTQYF. The CDR3 nucleotides are TGTGCCAGCAGGCCGAGGGGCGTAGATACGCAGTATTTT. The V gene is TRBV11-3, the J gene TRBJ2-3; D possibly uses TRBD1 or TRBD2 (5 bases each). V was cut by 6 bases and J by 5 bases, with 12 bases left in between. The germline V gene encodes CDR1 SGHNT and CDR2 YENEEA. CDR3 length: 13 amino acids. The full variable domain, in which reference TRBV11-3 and TRBJ2-3 provide the parts outside the CDR3, is EAGVVQSPRYKIIEKKQPVAFWCNPISGHNTLYWYLQNLGQGPELLIRYENEEAVDDSQLPKDRFSAERLKGVDSTLKIQPAELGDSAVYLCASRPRGVDTQYFGPGTRLTVL.

This chain joins TRBV5-6 and TRBJ2-5, with no clear D. CDR1 SGHDT and CDR2 YYEEEE come from the germline V gene. The CDR3 has 13 amino acids. The V gene lost 0 bases and the J gene lost 0 bases, with 3 bases spanning the gap. The CDR3 coding sequence is TGTGCCAGCAGCTTGGGTAACCAAGAGACCCAGTACTTC. Protein sequence: CASSLGNQETQYF.

The rearrangement links TRBV19 to TRBJ1-4; the D gene is possibly TRBD1 (6 bases). CDR1 is LNHDA and CDR2 is SQIVND in the germline V gene (reference sequence). The V and J ends lost 4 bases and 5 bases respectively, with 11 bases between them. This CDR3 comprises 14 residues. The chain's CDR3 is CASSTTGVNEKLFF. CDR3 sequence (DNA): TGTGCCAGTAGTACGACAGGAGTAAATGAAAAACTGTTTTTT. Supplemented by reference TRBV19 and TRBJ1-4, the full variable domain reads DGGITQSPKYLFRKEGQNVTLSCEQNLNHDAMYWYRQDPGQGLRLIYYSQIVNDFQKGDIAEGYSVSREKKESFPLTVTSAQKNPTAFYLCASSTTGVNEKLFFGSGTQLSVL.

This chain uses TRBV18 with TRBJ1-1, with 7 nucleotides matching TRBD1. In germline, CDR1 is KGHSH, CDR2 LQKENI. V trimming: 6 bases; J trimming: 5 bases; junction bases outside the gene matches: 6. CDR3 length: 13 amino acids. The CDR3 loop reads CASSQGDGTEAFF. The CDR3 DNA reads TGTGCCAGCTCTCAGGGGGACGGGACTGAAGCTTTCTTT.

This clone has a single count. V usage is TRBV9 and J usage is TRBJ1-1, with D possibly TRBD1 on 5 matching bases. Germline-derived CDR1 and CDR2 are SGDLS and YYNGEE. V lost 4 bases and J 8 bases, leaving 15 bases between the germline ends. The CDR3 is 13 amino acids. The chain's CDR3 is CASSLAAGAEAFF. Here the CDR3 DNA reads TGTGCCAGCAGCCTGGCCGCCGGGGCGGAAGCTTTCTTT.

The chain has TRBV7-9 and TRBJ2-2, with 10 bases identical to TRBD2. The CDR3 sequence is 16 residues long. Germline CDR1 and CDR2: SEHNR and FQNEAQ (reference sequence). The trim removed 5 bases at V and 0 bases at J, leaving 3 bases unmatched. CDR3 sequence: CASSRLAGANTGELFF. In nucleotides, the CDR3 is TGTGCCAGCAGCCGGCTAGCGGGGGCGAACACCGGGGAGCTGTTTTTT.

The V and J genes are TRBV5-6 and TRBJ1-5; 10 bases line up with TRBD1. The CDR3 covers 15 residues. Germline CDR1 is SGHDT and CDR2 is YYEEEE. V lost 4 bases to trimming and J lost 6 bases; unmatched junction nucleotides: 7. CDR3 DNA: TGTGCCAGCAGCAAGACAGGGGGCAGGGGTCAGCCCCAGCATTTT. Amino acid sequence: CASSKTGGRGQPQHF.

In nucleotides, the CDR3 is TGTGCCAGCAGCCGGGACTATGGCTACACCTTC. Its translation is CASSRDYGYTF. The chain links TRBV5-8 to TRBJ1-2; D remains ambiguous. The CDR3 is 11 residues long. Per germline, CDR1 SGHTS and CDR2 YDEGEE. V lost 4 bases, J lost 3 bases, and 4 bases lay in between.

This clone has only a few counts. The chain carries TRBV28 and TRBJ1-5; D is uncertain. Trimming took off 3 bases at V and 7 bases at J, with 7 bases between the two ends. The CDR3 spans 12 residues. In germline, CDR1 is MDHEN, CDR2 SYDVKM. The CDR3 loop is CASSLPRQPQHF. CDR3 nucleotide sequence: TGTGCCAGCAGTTTGCCTCGGCAGCCCCAGCATTTT. The full variable domain, with the rest looked up from reference TRBV28 and TRBJ1-5, is DVKVTQSSRYLVKRTGEKVFLECVQDMDHENMFWYRQDPGLGLRLIYFSYDVKMKEKGDIPEGYSVSREKKERFSLILESASTNQTSMYLCASSLPRQPQHFGDGTRLSIL.

This clone has more than one count but fewer than ten. Its ends do not fully match the called genes, so a read error is possible. This sample also contains other DNA sequences that code for the same CDR3. The CDR3 protein is CASSLAGPDTQYF. In nucleotides, the CDR3 is TGTGCCAGCAGTTTAGCGGGGCCCGATACGCAGTATTTT. The genes are TRBV7-9 and TRBJ2-3; 8 positions match TRBD2. This CDR3 is 13 amino acids long. The V gene's germline CDR1 is SEHNR and CDR2 FQNEAQ (reference sequence).

This chain's CDR3 is CASKYGQGNNEQFF. The CDR3 DNA sequence: TGTGCCAGCAAGTACGGACAGGGGAACAATGAGCAGTTCTTC. The chain uses TRBV6-1 and TRBJ2-1; 9 positions agree with TRBD1. The germline V gene encodes CDR1 MNHNS and CDR2 SASEGT. This CDR3 is 14 amino acids long. Trimming at V came to 7 bases and at J to 5 bases, leaving 6 bases not matched to a gene.

This clone was observed a handful of times. This chain joins TRBV19 and TRBJ1-4; D is unresolved. CDR1 and CDR2 (germline): LNHDA, SQIVND (reference sequence). This CDR3 has 13 amino acids. Trimming took off 4 bases at V and 4 bases at J, with 7 bases between the two ends. The CDR3: CASSTGINEKLFF. The DNA of the CDR3 is TGTGCCAGTAGTACGGGAATTAATGAAAAACTGTTTTTT. The whole variable domain, remainder taken from reference TRBV19 and TRBJ1-4, is DGGITQSPKYLFRKEGQNVTLSCEQNLNHDAMYWYRQDPGQGLRLIYYSQIVNDFQKGDIAEGYSVSREKKESFPLTVTSAQKNPTAFYLCASSTGINEKLFFGSGTQLSVL.

The chain joins TRBV27 to TRBJ2-5; D gene unclear. The CDR3 totals 17 residues. Trimming cost V 0 bases and J 1 base, with 15 bases left between them. Looked up from germline, CDR1 is MNHEY and CDR2 is SMNVEV (reference sequence). The CDR3 DNA sequence: TGTGCCAGCAGTTTATCGATTGGCTCTTGGGGCCAAGAGACCCAGTACTTC. This translates into CASSLSIGSWGQETQYF.

The chain links TRBV19 to TRBJ2-7; 9 bases agree with TRBD2. The CDR3 loop spans 15 amino acids. CDR1 LNHDA and CDR2 SQIVND come from the germline V gene (reference sequence). Losses at the gene ends were 7 bases for V and 2 bases for J; bases not matched to a gene: 9. Written as DNA, the CDR3 is TGTGCCAGTAAACGGGCGGCGGGGGGGGCCTACGAGCAGTACTTC. Protein sequence: CASKRAAGGAYEQYF.

This clone was detected once. This chain links TRBV29-1 with TRBJ2-7; 13 positions agree with TRBD2. The DNA end is a closer match to TRBJ2-1, so the J assignment may be wrong. This CDR3 contains 15 residues. Germline V CDR1 and CDR2: SQVTM, ANQGSEA. The CDR3 sequence is CSATELAGGLNEQFF. DNA for the CDR3: TGCAGCGCGACCGAACTAGCGGGGGGGCTCAATGAGCAGTTCTTC.

The sample holds a few counts of this clone. This chain connects TRBV2 to TRBJ1-5, with D tentatively TRBD1 (6 bases). Germline V lookup: CDR1 SNHLY, CDR2 FYNNEI. This CDR3 contains 14 residues. V lost 3 bases and J 3 bases, leaving 9 bases between the germline ends. Here the CDR3 reads CASSDSGDNQPQHF. The CDR3 DNA sequence: TGTGCCAGCAGTGACTCAGGGGACAATCAGCCCCAGCATTTT.

V is TRBV10-3 and J is TRBJ2-5, with 9 bases fitting TRBD1. Germline V gene lookup returns CDR1 ENHRY and CDR2 SYGVKD. The junction had 3 bases not matched to a gene; V was cut back by 10 bases and J by 3 bases. The length of the CDR3 is 12 residues. The CDR3 DNA follows: TGTGCCACAAGGACAGGGGAAGAGACCCAGTACTTC. Encoded protein: CATRTGEETQYF.

The V gene is TRBV10-3, the J gene TRBJ2-2, with 7 bases identical to TRBD1. Germline V gene data show CDR1 as ENHRY and CDR2 as SYGVKD. The CDR3 runs 17 residues. Germline trimming cut 2 bases from V and 7 bases from J; bases unmatched to any gene: 13. CDR3: CAISEEVGEGANGELFF. Written as DNA, the CDR3 is TGTGCCATCAGTGAGGAGGTGGGAGAGGGGGCCAACGGGGAGCTGTTTTTT.